This T cell receptor (beta chain) appears in the sequencing data of a study of T cell responses to AZD1222 COVID-19 vaccine. Whole-study findings and limits: The donors showed a predominance of white British ancestry and of females, with possible underestimation of clonal diversity.

The protocol was immunoSEQ multiplex PCR, while the TCRdb copy is restricted to in-frame clones and leaves out a portion. The sample gives about 78,000 clones, about 85% of which show up once; 24% is in the top ten. As concerns this clone: The target antigen is unknown.

After removal of 7 bases from V and 0 bases from J, the junction contained 17 bases not matched to a gene. The CDR3 contains 20 residues. Germline V gives CDR1 LGHNA, CDR2 YNFKEQ. Sequencing was performed on peripheral blood, taken on day 0 of AZD1222 vaccination. This receptor was identified in an adult in good health. The chain couples TRBV4-2 to TRBJ2-1; TRBD1 aligns across 11 bases. The CDR3 DNA reads TGTGCCAGCACCGCTACCTGGACAGGGGGCGCGATTAGCTCCTACAATGAGCAGTTCTTC. Its translation is CASTATWTGGAISSYNEQFF.